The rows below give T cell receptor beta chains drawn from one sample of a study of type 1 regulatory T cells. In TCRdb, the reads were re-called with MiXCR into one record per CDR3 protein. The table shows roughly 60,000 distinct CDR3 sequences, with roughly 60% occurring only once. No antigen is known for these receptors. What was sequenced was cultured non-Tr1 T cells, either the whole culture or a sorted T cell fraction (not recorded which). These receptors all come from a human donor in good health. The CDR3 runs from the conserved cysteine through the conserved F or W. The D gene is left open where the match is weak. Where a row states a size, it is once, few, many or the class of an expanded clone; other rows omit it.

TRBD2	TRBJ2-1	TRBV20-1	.	TGCAGTGCTAGAGATGATGTGTGGGCGGGAGCCGACAATGAGCAGTTCTTC	CSARDDVWAGADNEQFF
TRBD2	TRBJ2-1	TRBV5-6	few	TGTGCCAGCAGCCCCAGGACTAGCGGGAGTTTCAATGAGCAGTTCTTC	CASSPRTSGSFNEQFF
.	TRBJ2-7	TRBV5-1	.	TGCGCCAGCAGCTTGATAGTAGGAAACGAGCAGTACTTC	CASSLIVGNEQYF
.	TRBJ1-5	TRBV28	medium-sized	TGTGCCAGCACCATTATGGTGAGCAGGGCCAGAGGGATAAATCAGCCCCAGCATTTT	CASTIMVSRARGINQPQHF
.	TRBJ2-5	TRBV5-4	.	TGTGCCAGCAGCAATAATAATCGCCGGGAGCGGGAGACCCAGTACTTC	CASSNNNRRERETQYF
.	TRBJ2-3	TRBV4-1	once	TGCGCCAGCAGCCAACAGGGGTTGAGCACAGATACGCAGTATTTT	CASSQQGLSTDTQYF
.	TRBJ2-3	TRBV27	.	TGTGCCAGCAAGTTCGGGAGGGGGCCAGATACGCAGTATTTT	CASKFGRGPDTQYF
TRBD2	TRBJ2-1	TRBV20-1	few	TGCAGTGCTAGAGATTCAGCGGGAGACTTTGGGTACAATGAGCAGTTCTTC	CSARDSAGDFGYNEQFF
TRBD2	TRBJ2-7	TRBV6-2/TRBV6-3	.	TGTGCCAGCAGAACTAGCGGGATATCGCGCTACGAGCAGTACTTC	CASRTSGISRYEQYF
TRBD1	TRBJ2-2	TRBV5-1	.	TGCGCCAGCAGCCCTGGACAGGGTATGGCCGGGGAGCTGTTTTTT	CASSPGQGMAGELFF
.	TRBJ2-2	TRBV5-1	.	TGCGCCAGCAGCTTGGCCCCGCCAGGAACCACCGGGGAGCTGTTTTTT	CASSLAPPGTTGELFF
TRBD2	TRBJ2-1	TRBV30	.	TGTGCCTGGAGTGTTGGGACTAGCGGGAACAATGAGCAGTTCTTC	CAWSVGTSGNNEQFF
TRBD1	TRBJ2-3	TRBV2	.	TGTGCCAGCAAGGGGGCCGTCACAGATACGCAGTATTTT	CASKGAVTDTQYF
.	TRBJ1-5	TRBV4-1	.	TGCGCCAGCAGCACCCGCGCGGGGACGAGCAATCAGCCCCAGCATTTT	CASSTRAGTSNQPQHF
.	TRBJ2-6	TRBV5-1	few	TGCGCCAGCAGCTTAACCGGGACGACCTCTGGGGCCAACGTCCTGACTTTC	CASSLTGTTSGANVLTF
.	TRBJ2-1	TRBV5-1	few	TGCGCCAGCAGCGCCGGCACGACCAATGAGCAGTTCTTC	CASSAGTTNEQFF
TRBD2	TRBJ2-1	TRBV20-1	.	TGCAGTGCTAGAGGGCTAGCGGGAGGGAGCCATGAGCAGTTCTTC	CSARGLAGGSHEQFF
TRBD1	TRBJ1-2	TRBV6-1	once	TGTGCCAGCACCCTGGGACAGCCGGACTATGGCTACACCTTC	CASTLGQPDYGYTF
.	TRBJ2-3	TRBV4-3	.	TGCGCCAGCAGCCAAGTCCGGGGACCGCTTACGCAGTATTTT	CASSQVRGPLTQYF
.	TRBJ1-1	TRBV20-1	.	TGCAGTGCGATGACAGGGAACACTGAAGCTTTCTTT	CSAMTGNTEAFF
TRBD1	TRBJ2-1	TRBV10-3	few	TGTGCCACATTGGGACAGGAAAACAATGAGCAGTTCTTC	CATLGQENNEQFF
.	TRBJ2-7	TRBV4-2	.	TGTGCCAGCAGCCAAGTCGCGGGCGGGGAACAGTACTTC	CASSQVAGGEQYF
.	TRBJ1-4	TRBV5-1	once	TGCGCCAGCAGCTTGGAAGGGGGTGAAGTTGAAAAACTGTTTTTT	CASSLEGGEVEKLFF
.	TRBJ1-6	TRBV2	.	TGTGCCAGCGATTTTTCCGGGGGCGGTGGGGACCTCCACTTT	CASDFSGGGGDLHF
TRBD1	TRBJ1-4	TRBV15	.	TGTGCCACCAGCAGCGAACAGGGGCGGGGGTTTGAAAAACTGTTTTTT	CATSSEQGRGFEKLFF
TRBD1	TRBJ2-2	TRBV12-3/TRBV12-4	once	TGTGCCAGCAGTCGAGGACAGGGGCTGGGCGTCGGGGAGCTGTTTTTT	CASSRGQGLGVGELFF
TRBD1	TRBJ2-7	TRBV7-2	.	TGTGCCAGCAGCTTAGAACAGGGGGCACAACAGTACTTC	CASSLEQGAQQYF
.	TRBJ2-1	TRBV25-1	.	TGTGCCAGCAGTGCCCCCAGCCCGGTCGATGAGCAGTTCTTC	CASSAPSPVDEQFF